These 11 T cell receptor beta chains share one sample of origin, sequenced in a study of CD8 T cells in ankylosing spondylitis. A single record per CDR3 protein comes from TCRdb applying MiXCR to the 5' RACE reads. The table shows under 15,000 distinct CDR3 sequences, with more than 2.5% occurring only once. Sample: blood, either unsorted or a sorted T cell fraction (not recorded which). The source is a male donor with ankylosing spondylitis or in good health (not recorded which).

There are many counts of this clonotype. The V gene is TRBV9, the J gene TRBJ2-3, with 13 positions matching TRBD2. Trimming at V came to 0 bases and at J to 1 base, leaving 8 bases not matched to a gene. The germline CDR1 and CDR2 sequences are SGDLS and YYNGEE. The length of the CDR3 is 19 residues. Written as DNA, the CDR3 is TGTGCCAGCAGCGTAGCGACTAGCGGGGGGCTGATGCGCACAGATACGCAGTATTTT. Its translation: CASSVATSGGLMRTDTQYF.

On this clonotype: This could be a read error, since a much larger clone is one nucleotide away. This chain uses TRBV9 with TRBJ2-5; D unclear. Germline CDR1 is SGDLS and CDR2 is YYNGEE. The CDR3 consists of 15 residues. CDR3 loop: CTSSVDQGQQETQYF. Written as DNA, the CDR3 is TGTACCAGCAGCGTAGATCAAGGGCAGCAAGAGACCCAGTACTTC.

Relative to its sample, this clonotype is medium-sized. V is TRBV9 and J is TRBJ2-5; 7 bases match TRBD1. The CDR3 is made up of 15 amino acids. Germline trimming cut 4 bases from V and 3 bases from J; bases unmatched to any gene: 9. Germline V gene sequence: CDR1 SGDLS, CDR2 YYNGEE. The CDR3 reads CASSPTGTAKETQYF. The DNA for the CDR3 is TGTGCCAGCAGCCCGACCGGGACAGCCAAAGAGACCCAGTACTTC.

This clonotype was detected ten times or more. The V gene is TRBV9, the J gene TRBJ2-1, with D unclear. V gave up 0 bases and J gave up 6 bases, with 1 base separating them. Germline CDR1 SGDLS, CDR2 YYNGEE. This CDR3 spans 11 amino acids. CDR3 nucleotide sequence: TGTGCCAGCAGCGTAGTCAATGAGCAGTTCTTC. Protein product: CASSVVNEQFF. Using reference TRBV9 and TRBJ2-1 for the parts outside the CDR3, the full variable domain is DSGVTQTPKHLITATGQRVTLRCSPRSGDLSVYWYQQSLDQGLQFLIQYYNGEERAKGNILERFSAQQFPDLHSELNLSSLELGDSALYFCASSVVNEQFFGPGTRLTVL.

This clonotype was counted many times. The chain recombines TRBV9 with TRBJ2-7; perhaps TRBD1 as D (5 bases). This CDR3 has 12 residues. V was clipped by 3 bases and J by 3 bases, with 7 bases between them. CDR1 and CDR2 (germline): SGDLS, YYNGEE. The CDR3 protein is CASSDQGYEQYF. The CDR3 region has the DNA TGTGCCAGCAGCGACCAGGGCTACGAGCAGTACTTC.

The table lists this clonotype with many counts. This chain uses TRBV9 with TRBJ2-1; D gene unclear. Germline V gene sequence: CDR1 SGDLS, CDR2 YYNGEE. Trimming pared 6 bases from V and 0 bases from J, leaving 16 bases between. The CDR3 is 16 residues long. CDR3 region: CASTFSPLSSYNEQFF. For the CDR3, the DNA is TGTGCCAGCACCTTCAGTCCCCTCAGCTCCTACAATGAGCAGTTCTTC.

This clonotype was seen ten or more times. The rearrangement joins TRBV9 to TRBJ2-3, with a tentative D call TRBD2 (6 bases). V was clipped by 2 bases and J by 6 bases, with 22 bases between them. The CDR3 length is 17 residues. Germline V gives CDR1 SGDLS, CDR2 YYNGEE. This CDR3 reads CASSVLSAGQSRDTQYF. The DNA for the CDR3 is TGTGCCAGCAGCGTCCTTAGCGCGGGGCAGTCAAGGGATACGCAGTATTTT.

This clonotype was counted at least ten times. The chain uses TRBV9 and TRBJ2-1; 8 bases map to TRBD2. The CDR3 is 16 residues long. Looked up from germline, CDR1 is SGDLS and CDR2 is YYNGEE. J gave up 5 bases and V 0 bases, and 7 bases lay outside the gene matches. The CDR3 DNA follows: TGTGCCAGCAGCGTAGGGGTAGCGGGAATCGACAATGAGCAGTTCTTC. This encodes CASSVGVAGIDNEQFF.

This clonotype is labeled as medium-sized (0.01 to 0.1%). The genes are TRBV9 and TRBJ2-3; the D is unclear. The germline V gene encodes CDR1 SGDLS and CDR2 YYNGEE. This CDR3 comprises 16 residues. Trimming shortened V by 4 bases and J by 1 base, and 16 bases separated the two germline ends. CDR3 protein: CASSPELASGTDTQYF. The CDR3 coding sequence is TGTGCCAGCAGCCCGGAATTGGCTTCGGGCACAGATACGCAGTATTTT.

This clonotype was seen repeatedly, ten times or more. This chain joins TRBV9 and TRBJ2-3; 16 bases agree with TRBD2. Germline V gene data show CDR1 as SGDLS and CDR2 as YYNGEE. With 3 bases clipped from V and 4 bases from J, the junction kept 2 bases outside the gene matches. The CDR3 spans 16 residues. CDR3: CASSAGTSGGADTQYF. The CDR3 nucleotides are TGTGCCAGCAGCGCCGGGACTAGCGGGGGGGCAGATACGCAGTATTTT.

This clonotype was seen more than once but under ten times. V usage is TRBV9 and J usage is TRBJ2-7; no reliable D call. This CDR3 is built from 12 residues. CDR1 SGDLS and CDR2 YYNGEE come from the germline V gene. In DNA, the CDR3 is TGTGCAAGCCGCGTTGGACCCTACGAGCAGTACTTC. As protein: CASRVGPYEQYF.